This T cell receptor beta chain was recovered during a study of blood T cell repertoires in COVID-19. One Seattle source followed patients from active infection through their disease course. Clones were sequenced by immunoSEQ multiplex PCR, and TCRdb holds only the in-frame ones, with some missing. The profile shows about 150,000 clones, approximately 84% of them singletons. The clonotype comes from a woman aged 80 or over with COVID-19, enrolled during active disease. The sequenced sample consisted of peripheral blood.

CDR3 sequence: CASSRPTSGGWTDTQYF. For the CDR3, the DNA is TGTGCCAGTAGCCGCCCAACTAGCGGGGGTTGGACAGATACGCAGTATTTT. V is TRBV19 and J is TRBJ2-3, with TRBD2 matching 11 bases. This CDR3 comprises 17 residues. Germline values: CDR1 LNHDA, CDR2 SQIVND (reference sequence). V was clipped by 6 bases and J by 3 bases; unmatched bases: 11.